The next 3 T cell receptor beta chains were all read from a single sample in a study of blood T cell repertoires in COVID-19. Some clones are missing from TCRdb's copy, which holds only in-frame ones; the method was immunoSEQ multiplex PCR. There are approximately 120,000 clones in the sample; about 74% occur only once, and 5.5% lies in the top ten. Sequenced input: peripheral blood. These receptor sequences come from a man in his fifties or sixties with acute or convalescent COVID-19.

The genes are TRBV30 and TRBJ2-3; 11 bases line up with TRBD1. Trimming removed 4 bases from V and 2 bases from J; junction bases left unmatched: 2. Looked up from germline, CDR1 is GTSNPN and CDR2 is SVGIG (reference sequence). This CDR3 comprises 14 residues. In DNA form, the CDR3 reads TGTGCCTGGACGGACAGGGGGCCCACAGATACGCAGTATTTT. Protein sequence: CAWTDRGPTDTQYF.

The chain has TRBV7-2 and TRBJ2-1; TRBD1 might be the D (6 bases). V was cut by 5 bases and J by 3 bases, with 14 bases left in between. The CDR3 extends over 15 amino acids. CDR1 and CDR2 (germline): SGHTA, FQGNSA. CDR3 sequence: CASSPWGQSYNEQFF. The DNA of the CDR3 is TGTGCCAGCAGCCCTTGGGGGCAGAGCTACAATGAGCAGTTCTTC. The full variable domain, its missing parts supplied by reference TRBV7-2 and TRBJ2-1, is GAGVSQSPSNKVTEKGKDVELRCDPISGHTALYWYRQSLGQGLEFLIYFQGNSAPDKSGLPSDRFSAERTGGSVSTLTIQRTQQEDSAVYLCASSPWGQSYNEQFFGPGTRLTVL.

The chain links TRBV10-3 to TRBJ2-3; D uncertain. The length of the CDR3 is 13 residues. V was pared by 3 bases and J by 2 bases, with 6 bases between. The germline gives CDR1 ENHRY, CDR2 SYGVKD. As DNA, the CDR3 is TGTGCCATCAGTGAACTTATCACAGATACGCAGTATTTT. It translates to CAISELITDTQYF.